This T cell receptor beta chain was recorded in a study of blood T cells in healthy people across ages. Study findings and constraints: Since the PBMCs were unsorted, naive and antigen-experienced cells could not be conclusively compared.

For the second PCR, which ran for about 7 to 11 cycles, a sample-barcoded 5' primer and a J-beta primer mix were used. TCRdb reprocessed the 5' RACE reads via MiXCR and lists one record per CDR3 protein. Among over 700,000 distinct CDR3 sequences listed, approximately 25% were seen once. V was clipped by 1 base and J by 5 bases; unmatched bases: 5. This CDR3 is 15 amino acids long. The V gene's germline CDR1 is SGHKS and CDR2 YYEKEE (reference sequence). A note on this clonotype: What it binds is unknown.

These sequences were also reported in another study, on T cells of mothers and their children.

This sequence was found in a boy aged 5-17 years in good health. Source material: blood. The chain has TRBV5-5 and TRBJ2-3; 9 bases map to TRBD1. The CDR3 coding sequence is TGTGCCAGCAGCTTGTGGGACAGGGTAGAAGATACGCAGTATTTT. It translates to CASSLWDRVEDTQYF.